These T cell receptor beta chains were read from a single sample in a study of identical twins. TCRdb ran MiXCR on the 5' RACE reads and lists one entry per CDR3 protein. This table holds fewer than 250,000 distinct CDR3 sequences, roughly 9.4% found once. Sequenced material: memory (CD45RO+) T cells sorted from blood. All receptors derive from a woman younger than 30 in good health. Both conserved end residues are part of each CDR3. D genes are given only for firm matches. Some rows have no size entry. The others give once, few or many, or a class for an expanded clone.

>TRBJ1-4|NA|few|TRBV7-9
TGTGCCAGCACCCGAGAGCAGGGCCGGGAAAAACTGTTTTTT
CASTREQGREKLFF
>TRBJ2-4|TRBD1|NA|TRBV20-1
TGCAGTGCTCGTCCCGGGACAGGGGACATTCAGTACTTC
CSARPGTGDIQYF
>TRBJ2-1|NA|NA|TRBV7-9
TGTGCCAGCAGCTCCCTCAGCGCCTACAATGAGCAGTTCTTC
CASSSLSAYNEQFF
>TRBJ2-2|NA|many|TRBV5-6
TGTGCCAGCAGCTTCCGGGTAGCGGTCGGGGAGCTGTTTTTT
CASSFRVAVGELFF
>TRBJ2-1|NA|many|TRBV5-1
TGCGCCAGCAGCTTTTGGGGACCGAACAATGAGCAGTTCTTC
CASSFWGPNNEQFF
>TRBJ1-1|NA|NA|TRBV20-1
TGCAGTGCTAGATCCGGGGCTAGACGGACTGAAGCTTTCTTT
CSARSGARRTEAFF
>TRBJ1-5|TRBD1|NA|TRBV10-3
TGTGCCATCAGTGAGTCGGCAGGGGGCAGGCAGCCCCAGCATTTT
CAISESAGGRQPQHF
>TRBJ1-1|TRBD1|NA|TRBV20-1
TGCAGTGCCAGGGACAGGGTGAGGATCGGCACTGAAGCTTTCTTT
CSARDRVRIGTEAFF
>TRBJ1-2|TRBD1|few|TRBV3-1
TGTGCCAGCAGCCGACAGGGAGGCGGCTACACCTTC
CASSRQGGGYTF
>TRBJ2-7|TRBD2|few|TRBV5-1
TGCGCCAGCAGCTTTGGACTAGGGGACGTTACGAGGGAGCAGTACTTC
CASSFGLGDVTREQYF
>TRBJ1-3|NA|few|TRBV7-8
TGTGCCAGCAGCTTAGGATCCCTCTGGAACACCATATATTTT
CASSLGSLWNTIYF
>TRBJ2-3|TRBD2|few|TRBV20-1
TGCAGTGCTCTTCGGGGGGTTGGCGCAGATACGCAGTATTTT
CSALRGVGADTQYF
>TRBJ2-5|TRBD2|few|TRBV3-1
TGTGCCAGCAGCCAAGATCCGACTAGCGGAGGCGAGACCCAGTACTTC
CASSQDPTSGGETQYF
>TRBJ2-7|TRBD2|few|TRBV6-5
TGTGCCAGCAGTTACGGCACAATTCGGGGGGGACGGGAGCAGTACTTC
CASSYGTIRGGREQYF
>TRBJ2-3|NA|NA|TRBV5-1
TGCGCCAGCAGCGACTCCCAGCTGACAGATACGCAGTATTTT
CASSDSQLTDTQYF
>TRBJ1-1|NA|few|TRBV11-2
TGTGCCAGCAGCTTAAGAGACATACCTGAAGCTTTCTTT
CASSLRDIPEAFF
>TRBJ1-1|NA|NA|TRBV6-2/TRBV6-3
TGTGCCAGCAGACTAGGACGGCCGAACACTGAAGCTTTCTTT
CASRLGRPNTEAFF
>TRBJ2-7|NA|few|TRBV5-5
TGTGCCAGCAGCTTGGCCACAGGTTCCTCCTACGAGCAGTACTTC
CASSLATGSSYEQYF
>TRBJ2-7|NA|NA|TRBV19
TGTGCCAGTAGTATCCGGGACGGATCCTACGAGCAGTACTTC
CASSIRDGSYEQYF
>TRBJ2-7|TRBD2|few|TRBV11-2
TGTGCCAGCAGCTTAGTATGGCTAGCGGGGGCCTACGAGCAGTACTTC
CASSLVWLAGAYEQYF
>TRBJ1-3|NA|NA|TRBV5-1
TGCGCCAGCAGCTTGGAAGTTACAGGGTCAGGAGGAAACACCATATATTTT
CASSLEVTGSGGNTIYF
>TRBJ1-6|NA|few|TRBV11-1
TGTGCCAGCAGCTTAGCTACGGGCAGCCAAACGAGCTCCTATAATTCACCCCTCCACTTT
CASSLATGSQTSSYNSPLHF
>TRBJ1-5|NA|NA|TRBV20-1
TGCAGCGCAGACAGAGGTATCGGTCAGCCCCAGCATTTT
CSADRGIGQPQHF
>TRBJ2-3|TRBD2|few|TRBV11-2
TGTGCCAGCAGTTATCTCCTCTCCAGCGGGGGAGACACAGATACGCAGTATTTT
CASSYLLSSGGDTDTQYF
>TRBJ1-2|TRBD1|few|TRBV12-3/TRBV12-4
TGTGCCAGCAGCCTTTCCCGACAGGGGGCGGGGGGCTACACCTTC
CASSLSRQGAGGYTF
>TRBJ2-2|TRBD2|many|TRBV12-3/TRBV12-4
TGTGCCAGCAGCCCGGGACTAGCGGCCACCGGGGAGCTGTTTTTT
CASSPGLAATGELFF